A selection of T cell receptor beta chains follows, all from one sample in a study of T cell repertoires in cytomegalovirus infection. Using its own MiXCR run on the reads, TCRdb lists one record per CDR3 protein. The sample shows roughly 180,000 distinct CDR3 sequences, approximately 30% of them seen only once. Material: PBMCs. The source of these receptors is a human donor in good health (CMV status not recorded). Some clones in this sample may be carry-over from other donors' samples. Each CDR3 is given with its conserved first and last residue. The order of the fields is V gene, D gene, J gene, clone size, CDR3 protein, CDR3 DNA. D genes are given only for firm matches. The size entry is marked missing in some rows and otherwise reads once, few, many or a size class.

TRBV6-5	.	TRBJ1-1	.	CASRIQGAGNTEAFF	TGTGCCAGCAGGATACAGGGCGCGGGGAACACTGAAGCTTTCTTT
TRBV6-1	.	TRBJ2-4	few	CASSGGDIQYF	TGTGCCAGCAGTGGTGGGGACATTCAGTACTTC
TRBV7-9	.	TRBJ2-7	many	CASSFSGLSYEQYF	TGTGCCAGCAGCTTCTCGGGGCTGTCCTACGAGCAGTACTTC
TRBV12-3/TRBV12-4	TRBD1	TRBJ1-5	few	CASSRSNPGGNQPQHF	TGTGCCAGCAGCCGTTCAAACCCAGGGGGTAATCAGCCCCAGCATTTT
TRBV12-3/TRBV12-4	.	TRBJ1-1	.	CASSPPGAKGEAFF	TGTGCCAGCAGTCCCCCAGGGGCTAAGGGTGAAGCTTTCTTT
TRBV2	.	TRBJ2-7	.	CASTPTGTYEQYF	TGTGCCAGCACCCCGACAGGAACTTACGAGCAGTACTTC
TRBV7-2	TRBD1	TRBJ2-7	many	CASSPGQGDEQYF	TGTGCCAGCAGCCCCGGACAGGGCGACGAGCAGTACTTC
TRBV7-2	TRBD2	TRBJ2-7	many	CASSLAGEGEQYF	TGTGCCAGCAGCTTAGCAGGGGAGGGCGAGCAGTACTTC
TRBV7-6	TRBD1	TRBJ1-4	.	CASSSGTAIGASDEKLFF	TGTGCCAGCAGCTCCGGGACAGCAATTGGGGCGAGTGATGAAAAACTGTTTTTT
TRBV10-3	.	TRBJ2-5	many	CAIQTGTEETQYF	TGTGCCATCCAGACAGGGACTGAGGAGACCCAGTACTTC
TRBV12-3/TRBV12-4	.	TRBJ1-4	.	CASSLGSADEKLFF	TGTGCCAGCAGTCTAGGCTCAGCGGATGAAAAACTGTTTTTT
TRBV4-2	TRBD2	TRBJ2-7	few	CASSPEHLAGRTSYEQYF	TGTGCCAGCAGCCCCGAGCATTTAGCGGGGCGGACCTCCTACGAGCAGTACTTC
TRBV7-2	.	TRBJ2-1	many	CASSFPGSNEQFF	TGTGCCAGCAGCTTTCCAGGGAGCAATGAGCAGTTCTTC
TRBV4-1	.	TRBJ1-2	many	CASSQENSIYGYTF	TGCGCCAGCAGCCAAGAAAACAGCATCTATGGCTACACCTTC
TRBV7-2	TRBD1	TRBJ1-2	many	CASSYGQGKYGYTF	TGTGCCAGCAGCTATGGACAGGGAAAGTATGGCTACACCTTC
TRBV5-1	.	TRBJ2-3	.	CASSQLPGSADTQYF	TGCGCCAGCAGCCAACTACCCGGTTCGGCGGATACGCAGTATTTT
TRBV6-2/TRBV6-3	TRBD2	TRBJ2-3	once	CASSSLAEWTSSTDTQYF	TGTGCCAGCAGTTCACTAGCGGAGTGGACCTCTAGCACAGATACGCAGTATTTT
TRBV7-8	TRBD1	TRBJ2-2	many	CASSLVRTGVNTGELFF	TGTGCCAGCAGCTTAGTGAGGACAGGGGTCAACACCGGGGAGCTGTTTTTT
TRBV7-3	.	TRBJ2-1	.	CASSHNAQFF	TGTGCCAGCAGCCACAATGCGCAGTTCTTC
TRBV7-2	.	TRBJ2-5	medium-sized	CASSSQGGATPETQYF	TGTGCCAGCAGCTCCCAAGGGGGTGCCACGCCAGAGACCCAGTACTTC
TRBV29-1	.	TRBJ1-1	few	CSVEGGGTEAFF	TGCAGCGTTGAAGGAGGGGGAACTGAAGCTTTCTTT
TRBV7-4	.	TRBJ1-2	few	CASSPRGEGYTF	TGTGCCAGCAGCCCTAGGGGCGAGGGCTACACCTTC
TRBV20-1	.	TRBJ1-2	.	CSASERATNYGYTF	TGCAGTGCTAGCGAGAGGGCAACCAACTATGGCTACACCTTC
TRBV20-1	.	TRBJ2-7	.	CSAPGVSSYEQYF	TGCAGTGCTCCGGGGGTTAGCTCCTACGAGCAGTACTTC
TRBV11-2	.	TRBJ1-6	.	CASSRGTGNSPLHF	TGTGCCAGCAGCCGCGGGACGGGAAATTCACCCCTCCACTTT
TRBV7-2	.	TRBJ2-2	few	CASSLAGANTGELFF	TGTGCCAGCAGCTTAGCGGGGGCTAACACCGGGGAGCTGTTTTTT
TRBV6-1	.	TRBJ2-1	few	CASRSWYYNEQFF	TGTGCCAGCAGATCCTGGTACTACAATGAGCAGTTCTTC
TRBV14	.	TRBJ2-2	few	CASSPLGHNTGELFF	TGTGCCAGCAGCCCCCTCGGACATAACACCGGGGAGCTGTTTTTT
TRBV10-3	.	TRBJ2-2	.	CATSNQEGTGELFF	TGTGCCACCAGTAACCAGGAGGGAACCGGGGAGCTGTTTTTT
TRBV6-2/TRBV6-3	TRBD1	TRBJ2-3	.	CASSYSTGTGGPSTDTQYF	TGTGCCAGCAGTTACTCGACCGGGACAGGGGGCCCCAGCACAGATACGCAGTATTTT